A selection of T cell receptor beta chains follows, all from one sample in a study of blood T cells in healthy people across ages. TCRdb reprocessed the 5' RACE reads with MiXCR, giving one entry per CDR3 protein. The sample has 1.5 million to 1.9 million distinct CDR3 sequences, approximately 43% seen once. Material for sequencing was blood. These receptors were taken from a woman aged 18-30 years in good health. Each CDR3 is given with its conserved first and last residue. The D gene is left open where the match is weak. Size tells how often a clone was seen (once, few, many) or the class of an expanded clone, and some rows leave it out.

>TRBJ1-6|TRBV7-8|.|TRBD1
TGTGCCAGCAGCACACGGACAGGGAGGTATTCACCCCCCCACTTT
CASSTRTGRYSPPHF
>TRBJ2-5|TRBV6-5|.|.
TGTGCCAGCAGTTACGGGTTCAGGGCCAAGACCCAGTACTTC
CASSYGFRAKTQYF
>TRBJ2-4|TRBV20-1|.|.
TGCAGTGCTCCCGAAAACATAGCCAAAAACATTCAGTACTTC
CSAPENIAKNIQYF
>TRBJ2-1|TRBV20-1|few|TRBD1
TGCAGTGCTAGAGCTCAACCGGGACAGGGAATCAATGAGCAGTTCTTC
CSARAQPGQGINEQFF
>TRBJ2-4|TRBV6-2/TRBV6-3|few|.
TGTGCCAGCAGTTACGTTCCAGGCAGCCCCGGGGCCAAAAACATTCAGTACTTC
CASSYVPGSPGAKNIQYF
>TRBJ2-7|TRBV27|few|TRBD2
TGTGCCAGCAGTTTATCGATGGGACTAGGTCAATACGAGCAGTACTTC
CASSLSMGLGQYEQYF
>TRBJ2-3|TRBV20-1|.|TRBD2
TGCAGGGCTAGCGGGCCCCCCGATACGCAGTATTTT
CRASGPPDTQYF
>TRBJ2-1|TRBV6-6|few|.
TGTGCCAGCAGTTACTCCGGGGGTATCTCCTACAATGAGCAGTTCTTC
CASSYSGGISYNEQFF
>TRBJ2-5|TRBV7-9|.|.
TGTGCCAGCTCCTCCGGGGGAGTTGAAGAGACCCAGTACTTC
CASSSGGVEETQYF
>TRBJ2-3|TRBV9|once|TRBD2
TGTGCCAGCAGCGGGACAACTAGCGGGGGCACAGATACGCAGTATTTT
CASSGTTSGGTDTQYF
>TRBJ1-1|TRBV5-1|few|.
TGCGCCAGCAGCTTGGTGACGGCGGTGAACACTGAAGCTTTCTTT
CASSLVTAVNTEAFF
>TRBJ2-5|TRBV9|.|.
TGTGCCAGCAGCGTAGGTACGAGACTAGAAAGAGAGACCCAGTACTTC
CASSVGTRLERETQYF
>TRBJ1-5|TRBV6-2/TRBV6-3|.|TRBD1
TGTGCCAGCAGACCCAGGGGGGGCAATCAGCCCCAGCATTTT
CASRPRGGNQPQHF
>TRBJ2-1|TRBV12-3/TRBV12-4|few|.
TGTGCCAGCAGTTACCCACCAGCGGGTAGCTACAATGAGCAGTTCTTC
CASSYPPAGSYNEQFF
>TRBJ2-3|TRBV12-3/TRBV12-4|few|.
TGTGCCAGCAGTTCAAGCTCCGAAGGAACAGATACGCAGTATTTT
CASSSSSEGTDTQYF
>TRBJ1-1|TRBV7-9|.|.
TGTGCCAGCAGCTTAGTTGGGTTATCCACTGAAGCTTTCTTT
CASSLVGLSTEAFF
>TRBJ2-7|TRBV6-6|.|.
TGTGCCAGCAGTTCGACAGGACTCGAGACAGAGCAGTACTTC
CASSSTGLETEQYF
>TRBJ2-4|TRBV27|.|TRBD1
TGTGCCAGCAGTTTAAGACAGGGGGCGCGTACTAGGTACTTC
CASSLRQGARTRYF
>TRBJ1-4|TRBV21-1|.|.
TGTGCCAGCAGCAAAGAGGACAGGGGTATAAAGACTAATGAAAAACTGTTTTTT
CASSKEDRGIKTNEKLFF
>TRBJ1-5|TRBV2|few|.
TGTGCCAGCAGTGAGACAGGCCGGAGCCAGCCCCAGCATTTT
CASSETGRSQPQHF
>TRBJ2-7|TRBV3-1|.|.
TGTGCCAGCAGCCAACGGACACAAGAAAACGAGCAGTACTTC
CASSQRTQENEQYF
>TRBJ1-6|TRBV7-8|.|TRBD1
TGTGCCAGCAGCCGTCCGGGACAGCAAAATAATTCACCCCTCCACTTT
CASSRPGQQNNSPLHF
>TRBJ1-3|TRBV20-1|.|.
TGCAGTGCTAGAATAGTACTTGGTCAACGGAAAAACACCATATATTTT
CSARIVLGQRKNTIYF
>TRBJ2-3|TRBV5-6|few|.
TGTGCCAGCAGCTCGCTCTGGGATACGCAGTATTTT
CASSSLWDTQYF